These T cell receptor beta chains were read from a single sample in a study of blood T cell repertoires in COVID-19. Assay used: immunoSEQ multiplex PCR; TCRdb lists only in-frame clones, some missing. The sample includes 200,000 to 300,000 clones, approximately 88% seen only once; the top ten take more than 1%. Input material: PBMCs or T cells enriched from blood (not recorded which). The receptors shown here come from a woman aged 40 to 49 with acute COVID-19. Both conserved end residues are trimmed from each CDR3. A D gene is named only where the DNA matches it firmly. Size values are once, few and many counts, or a class for expanded clones, and some rows have none.

NA	TRBV4-3	NA	TRBJ2-5	ASSQGIGVWETQY
TRBD1	TRBV2	once	TRBJ1-2	ASLEGTGPYGYT
TRBD2	TRBV28	NA	TRBJ2-3	ASSQASGSGGADTQY
NA	TRBV6-2/TRBV6-3	NA	TRBJ2-1	ASSYVGSSYNEQF
NA	TRBV27	NA	TRBJ1-5	ASSFSGYQPQH
NA	TRBV7-8	NA	TRBJ1-5	ASSGWGDQPQH
NA	TRBV6-5	NA	TRBJ1-1	ASTPVSGEAF
NA	TRBV5-1	once	TRBJ1-4	ASSATGDKGEKLF
TRBD1	TRBV18	NA	TRBJ1-4	ASSPQGQGLGTNEKLF
TRBD1	TRBV5-1	once	TRBJ1-2	ASSPDRVADGYT
TRBD1	TRBV10-2	NA	TRBJ1-4	ATSGTVNEKLF
TRBD1	TRBV5-5	NA	TRBJ1-3	ASSLEGQSGNTIY
TRBD1	TRBV7-9	NA	TRBJ1-2	ASSSRRQGAYGYT
NA	TRBV28	NA	TRBJ1-2	ASRSTPGMGHNYGYT
NA	TRBV2	once	TRBJ2-6	ASSEYVHNVLT
NA	TRBV11-3	NA	TRBJ2-3	ASSLVFTEISTDTQY
TRBD1	TRBV9	NA	TRBJ1-1	ASSPWTGANTEAF
NA	TRBV2	NA	TRBJ2-1	ASSDYESYNEQF
NA	TRBV28	NA	TRBJ1-2	ASSLRQVLGYT
NA	TRBV10-3	NA	TRBJ2-6	ATQGTGANVLT
NA	TRBV9	NA	TRBJ2-2	ASSVAEIERDGELF
NA	TRBV5-4	once	TRBJ2-7	ASSRGVAETYEQY
NA	TRBV20-1	NA	TRBJ1-3	SASSFGQGSGNTIY
TRBD2	TRBV11-2	NA	TRBJ2-1	ASSLASGGPDEQF
NA	TRBV7-8	NA	TRBJ1-5	ASSYSGLGNQPQH
NA	TRBV5-1	NA	TRBJ1-1	ASSSGSNTEAF
TRBD1	TRBV6-5	NA	TRBJ1-1	ASRTGVNTEAF
NA	TRBV14	NA	TRBJ1-1	ASSQGGGAF
NA	TRBV12-3/TRBV12-4	NA	TRBJ2-5	ASSAPGTQY
TRBD1	TRBV6-5	NA	TRBJ1-3	ASSRGQGAGNTIY